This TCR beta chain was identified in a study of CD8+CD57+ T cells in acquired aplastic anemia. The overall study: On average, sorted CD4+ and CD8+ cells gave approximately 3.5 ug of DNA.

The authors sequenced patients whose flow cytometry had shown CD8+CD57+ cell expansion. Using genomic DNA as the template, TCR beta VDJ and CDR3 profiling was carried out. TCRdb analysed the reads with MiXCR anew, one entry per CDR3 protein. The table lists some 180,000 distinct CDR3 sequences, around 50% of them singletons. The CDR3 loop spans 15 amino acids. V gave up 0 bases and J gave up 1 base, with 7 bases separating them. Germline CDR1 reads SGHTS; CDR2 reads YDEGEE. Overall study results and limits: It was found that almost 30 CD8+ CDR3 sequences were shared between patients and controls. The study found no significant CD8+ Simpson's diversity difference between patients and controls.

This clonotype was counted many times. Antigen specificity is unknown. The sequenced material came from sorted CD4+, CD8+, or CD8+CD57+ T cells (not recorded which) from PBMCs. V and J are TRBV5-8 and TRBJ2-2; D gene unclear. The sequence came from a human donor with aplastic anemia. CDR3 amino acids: CASSLGLMNTGELFF. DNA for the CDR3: TGTGCCAGCAGCTTGGGGCTGATGAACACCGGGGAGCTGTTTTTT.